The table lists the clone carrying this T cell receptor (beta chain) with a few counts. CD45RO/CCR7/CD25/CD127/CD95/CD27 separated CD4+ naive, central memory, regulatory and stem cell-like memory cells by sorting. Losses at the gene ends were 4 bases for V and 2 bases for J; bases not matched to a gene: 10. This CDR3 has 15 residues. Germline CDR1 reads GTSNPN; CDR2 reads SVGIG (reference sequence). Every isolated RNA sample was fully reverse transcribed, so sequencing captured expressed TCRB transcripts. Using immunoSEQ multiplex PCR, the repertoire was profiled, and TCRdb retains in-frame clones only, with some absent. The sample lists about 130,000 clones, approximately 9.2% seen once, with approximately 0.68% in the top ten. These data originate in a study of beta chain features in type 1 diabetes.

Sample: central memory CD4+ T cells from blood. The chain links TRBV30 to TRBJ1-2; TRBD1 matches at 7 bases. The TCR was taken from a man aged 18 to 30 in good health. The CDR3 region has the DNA TGTGCCTGGACCGCGCCCCGGACAGGCAACTATGGCTACACCTTC. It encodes CAWTAPRTGNYGYTF.